The 27 T cell receptor beta chains below were found in one sample sequenced in a study of Graves' ophthalmopathy and Graves' hyperthyroidism. Amplified TCR beta CDR3 regions were obtained using RNA transcripts as template. First-round RT-PCR employed HTBI primers, with a second-round multiplex PCR after it. TCRdb redid the calling of the multiplex PCR reads with MiXCR, one entry per CDR3 protein. Here the sample spans 500,000 to 600,000 distinct CDR3 sequences, 39% being singletons. The material sequenced was peripheral blood or thyroid tissue (not recorded which). The receptors come from an adult man with Graves' hyperthyroidism.

The chain uses TRBV3-1 and TRBJ2-5; D may be TRBD1 or TRBD2 (6 bases each). This CDR3 has 15 residues. The V gene's germline CDR1 is LGHDT and CDR2 YNNKEL (reference sequence). Trimming shortened V by 4 bases and J by 6 bases, and 18 bases separated the two germline ends. CDR3 region: CASSLPGAGQQTQYF. The CDR3 coding sequence is TGTGCCAGCAGCCTCCCGGGGGCAGGGCAACAGACCCAGTACTTC.

The V and J genes are TRBV7-9 and TRBJ2-3, with 10 bases that match TRBD2. With V trimmed by 3 bases and J by 3 bases, 9 bases remained unmatched. The CDR3 totals 17 residues. The germline V gene has CDR1 SEHNR and CDR2 FQNEAQ (reference sequence). In nucleotides, the CDR3 is TGTGCCAGCAGCTTGGCCCCCGGACTAGCGGAGACAGATACGCAGTATTTT. As protein: CASSLAPGLAETDTQYF.

In regard to this clonotype: Mismatch with germline at one junction end may stem from a read error. The chain links TRBV20-1 to TRBJ2-7, with D maybe TRBD1 (6 bases). The CDR3 is 8 residues long. Germline-derived CDR1 and CDR2 are DFQATT and SNEGSKA (reference sequence). Here the CDR3 DNA reads TGCAGTGCTAGAGAAGGGGGTTTC. The encoded protein is CSAREGGF.

In this sample, this clonotype turned up a few times. The chain has TRBV27 and TRBJ2-7, with 11 bases aligning to TRBD1. The germline V gene has CDR1 MNHEY and CDR2 SMNVEV (reference sequence). J was trimmed by 5 bases and V by 4 bases; bases with no gene match: 10. This CDR3 comprises 16 residues. For the CDR3, the DNA is TGTGCCAGCAGTTACATCCGAGGACAGGGGGCTAACGAGCAGTACTTC. Amino acid sequence: CASSYIRGQGANEQYF.

This clonotype has ten or more counts. V is TRBV6-5 and J is TRBJ2-7; 7 bases line up with TRBD1. The length of the CDR3 is 13 residues. Losses at the gene ends were 10 bases for V and 7 bases for J; bases not matched to a gene: 13. Germline V gene data show CDR1 as MNHEY and CDR2 as SVGAGI. CDR3 loop: CATRDSHSVEQYF. The CDR3 DNA reads TGTGCCACCCGGGACAGCCACTCCGTTGAGCAGTACTTC.

This chain uses TRBV30 with TRBJ1-5; D might be TRBD1 (5 bases). V was cut by 0 bases and J by 7 bases, with 10 bases left in between. Germline CDR1 reads GTSNPN; CDR2 reads SVGIG (reference sequence). The CDR3 is 13 amino acids. The CDR3 spells CAWSVGGEQPQHF. In nucleotides, the CDR3 is TGTGCCTGGAGTGTAGGAGGGGAACAGCCCCAGCATTTT.

The V gene is TRBV29-1, the J gene TRBJ2-2; D is undetermined. In germline, CDR1 is SQVTM, CDR2 ANQGSEA. V was pared by 6 bases and J by 6 bases, with 5 bases between. The CDR3 loop spans 10 amino acids. CDR3 DNA: TGCAGCGTCTCCTCCGGGGAGCTGTTTTTT. The encoded protein is CSVSSGELFF.

This clonotype was picked up many times. The chain employs TRBV9 and TRBJ1-1; D not certain. The CDR3 covers 14 residues. The germline gives CDR1 SGDLS, CDR2 YYNGEE. V lost 0 bases to trimming and J lost 1 base, with 7 bases between them. CDR3 nucleotide sequence: TGTGCCAGCAGCGTAGGTGCTCAGAACACTGAAGCTTTCTTT. Protein sequence: CASSVGAQNTEAFF.

This clonotype was picked up a small number of times. This chain connects TRBV4-1 to TRBJ2-7; the D gene is possibly TRBD2 (6 bases). The CDR3 has 18 amino acids. Between the trimmed V and J ends, which lost 0 bases and 0 bases, there was a span of 18 bases. Germline values: CDR1 MGHRA, CDR2 YSYEKL. The CDR3 coding sequence is TGCGCCAGCAGCCAAGAAAGAATAACAGCGACTAGCTCCTACGAGCAGTACTTC. As protein: CASSQERITATSSYEQYF.

This clonotype was observed many times. This chain joins TRBV27 and TRBJ2-7; 12 bases are shared with TRBD2. The CDR3 is 15 amino acids. Trimming cost V 6 bases and J 3 bases; bases outside gene matches: 6. Germline V CDR1 and CDR2: MNHEY, SMNVEV (reference sequence). In nucleotides, the CDR3 is TGTGCCAGCAGCCCGACTAGCGGGAGAGGCTACGAGCAGTACTTC. Translating it yields CASSPTSGRGYEQYF.

This clonotype was counted at least ten times. The chain has TRBV19 and TRBJ1-1; 11 bases align to TRBD1. Germline CDR1 LNHDA, CDR2 SQIVND (reference sequence). The CDR3 is 15 residues long. V lost 5 bases, J lost 5 bases, and 7 bases stayed unmatched. Here the CDR3 DNA reads TGTGCCAGTAGTGCAAAGGACAGGGGGCGAACTGAAGCTTTCTTT. Protein sequence: CASSAKDRGRTEAFF.

A few counts support this clonotype. The V gene is TRBV27, the J gene TRBJ2-5, with unresolved D. The CDR3 covers 13 residues. Germline V gives CDR1 MNHEY, CDR2 SMNVEV (reference sequence). The V gene lost 4 bases and the J gene lost 4 bases, with 10 bases spanning the gap. The CDR3, as DNA: TGTGCCAGCAGTTGGAGCTACAGAGAGACCCAGTACTTC. This sequence encodes CASSWSYRETQYF.

Notes on this clonotype: At one end, the junction sequence differs from germline, possibly due to a read error. The chain is built from TRBV28 and TRBJ1-5; D is unclear. The CDR3 runs to 14 residues. Germline lookup yields CDR1 MDHEN and CDR2 SYDVKM. The CDR3 reads CANSLLGPTEPQHF. CDR3 nucleotides: TGTGCCAACAGTTTATTAGGCCCAACGGAGCCCCAGCATTTT.

This clonotype was counted many times. The chain employs TRBV9 and TRBJ2-7; no reliable D call. CDR3 length: 12 amino acids. CDR1 is SGDLS, CDR2 YYNGEE, per germline. Trimming shortened V by 0 bases and J by 3 bases, and 4 bases separated the two germline ends. DNA of the CDR3: TGTGCCAGCAGCGTAGTGGACTACGAGCAGTACTTC. Protein: CASSVVDYEQYF.

The rearrangement uses TRBV2 and TRBJ2-7; 7 nucleotides align to TRBD2. V was pared by 3 bases and J by 5 bases, with 4 bases of the junction left unmatched. The CDR3 is 13 amino acids. CDR1 is SNHLY, CDR2 FYNNEI, per germline. CDR3 residues: CASSEAGVDEQYF. CDR3 coding DNA: TGTGCCAGCAGTGAGGCGGGGGTCGACGAGCAGTACTTC.

The V and J genes are TRBV24-1 and TRBJ2-5; 7 bases agree with TRBD2. The last part of the DNA fits TRBJ2-1 better; the J call may be wrong. The CDR3 totals 15 residues. Germline assignment: CDR1 KGHDR and CDR2 SFDVKD. The CDR3 bases are TGTGCCACCAGTGATACGGGACTATTCAACAATGAGCAGTTCTTC. Translating gives CATSDTGLFNNEQFF.

This clonotype was detected once. The chain employs TRBV7-9 and TRBJ2-7; 11 nucleotides agree with TRBD1. CDR1 is SEHNR and CDR2 is FQNEAQ in the germline V gene (reference sequence). The CDR3 is 14 amino acids. The V gene end was trimmed by 5 bases and the J gene end by 7 bases; junction bases not matched to a gene: 7. The CDR3 loop is CASSPMDRGLEQYF. CDR3 DNA: TGTGCCAGCAGCCCCATGGACAGGGGGCTGGAGCAGTACTTC.

V gene TRBV19 combines with J gene TRBJ2-2; D may correspond to TRBD1 or TRBD2 (6 bases each). Trimming removed 4 bases at V and 4 bases at J, with 16 bases between. Germline V CDR1 and CDR2: LNHDA, SQIVND (reference sequence). CDR3 length: 16 amino acids. This chain's CDR3 is CASSTQRRGSTGELFF. The CDR3, as DNA: TGTGCCAGTAGTACCCAGAGGAGGGGGTCCACCGGGGAGCTGTTTTTT.

Worth noting for this clonotype: A much more abundant neighbour one base away suggests this may be a read error. This sequence joins TRBV24-1 and TRBJ2-7; perhaps D is TRBD1 or TRBD2 (5 bases each). The CDR3 is 14 residues long. Germline CDR1 is KGHDR and CDR2 is SFDVKD. Trimming removed 12 bases from V and 3 bases from J, with 20 bases in between. The CDR3 bases are TGTGCCGGCAGTGAAGCCGGGACCCTCTACGAGCAGTACTTC. It translates to CAGSEAGTLYEQYF.

This clonotype was recorded at least ten times. The chain carries TRBV20-1 and TRBJ1-2; maybe TRBD1 (5 bases). The V gene's germline CDR1 is DFQATT and CDR2 SNEGSKA (reference sequence). V lost 5 bases to trimming and J lost 4 bases, with 5 bases between them. CDR3 length: 10 residues. CDR3 loop: CSADSYGYTF. The CDR3 DNA sequence: TGCAGTGCTGACAGCTATGGCTACACCTTC.

The chain employs TRBV7-9 and TRBJ1-2; D gene unclear. Trimming cost V 5 bases and J 6 bases, with 22 bases left between them. The CDR3 sequence is 16 residues long. Germline V gene sequence: CDR1 SEHNR, CDR2 FQNEAQ (reference sequence). The CDR3 reads CASSHVLQITENGYTF. The CDR3 coding sequence is TGTGCCAGCAGCCACGTATTACAGATCACCGAGAATGGCTACACCTTC.

This chain links TRBV29-1 with TRBJ1-3; weak D call: TRBD1 (6 bases). In germline, CDR1 is SQVTM, CDR2 ANQGSEA. V lost 2 bases to trimming and J lost 7 bases, with 12 bases between them. CDR3 length: 13 amino acids. CDR3 DNA: TGCAGCGTTGAACAGGGGATCATGAACACCATATATTTT. Translating gives CSVEQGIMNTIYF.

This clonotype showed up many times. The gene calls are TRBV7-9 and TRBJ2-7; 8 bases match TRBD2. Germline CDR1 SEHNR, CDR2 FQNEAQ (reference sequence). The CDR3 contains 15 residues. With V trimmed by 6 bases and J by 3 bases, 10 bases remained unmatched. The DNA of the CDR3 is TGTGCCAGCAGTCAGGCGGGGGGTAGAAACTACGAGCAGTACTTC. Its protein is CASSQAGGRNYEQYF. Looking up the rest from reference TRBV7-9 and TRBJ2-7 gives the full variable domain: DTGVSQNPRHKITKRGQNVTFRCDPISEHNRLYWYRQTLGQGPEFLTYFQNEAQLEKSRLLSDRFSAERPKGSFSTLEIQRTEQGDSAMYLCASSQAGGRNYEQYFGPGTRLTVT.

This clonotype was seen repeatedly, ten times or more. The V and J genes are TRBV5-5 and TRBJ1-1; TRBD1 aligns across 11 bases. The CDR3 length is 14 residues. Trimming took 0 bases from V and 10 from J; bases not matched to a gene: 5. CDR1 and CDR2 from the germline V gene are SGHKS and YYEKEE (reference sequence). CDR3 bases: TGTGCCAGCAGCTTGGCCGCTGGACAGGGGGCAGCTTTCTTT. Residues: CASSLAAGQGAAFF.

A word on this clonotype: A read error may produce the germline difference seen at one junction end. The rearrangement links TRBV5-1 to TRBJ2-7; 11 nucleotides align to TRBD2. Per the germline V gene, CDR1 is SGHRS and CDR2 is YFSETQ. This CDR3 comprises 16 residues. Here the CDR3 DNA reads TGCGCCCGCAGCTTGGATGTTGGGACTAGCGGTCACGAGCAGTACTTC. It translates to CARSLDVGTSGHEQYF. The whole variable domain, remainder taken from reference TRBV5-1 and TRBJ2-7, is KAGVTQTPRYLIKTRGQQVTLSCSPISGHRSVSWYQQTPGQGLQFLFEYFSETQRNKGNFPGRFSGRQFSNSRSEMNVSTLELGDSALYLCARSLDVGTSGHEQYFGPGTRLTVT.

This clonotype was picked up many times. This chain uses TRBV15 with TRBJ2-7; the D is unclear. The CDR3 spans 12 residues. V was shortened by 0 bases and J by 5 bases, with 5 bases between the two germline ends. Per the germline V gene, CDR1 is LNHNV and CDR2 is YYDKDF (reference sequence). CDR3 bases: TGTGCCACCAGCAGAGATTGGAACGAGCAGTACTTC. Translated: CATSRDWNEQYF.

This sequence joins TRBV5-1 and TRBJ1-6; D is undetermined. V was shortened by 0 bases and J by 9 bases, with 10 bases between the two germline ends. The CDR3 loop spans 14 amino acids. The germline CDR1 and CDR2 sequences are SGHRS and YFSETQ. The CDR3 sequence is CASSLAATLSPLHF. The CDR3 DNA sequence: TGCGCCAGCAGCTTGGCAGCGACGCTTTCACCCCTCCACTTT.